The clone carrying this T cell receptor (beta chain) has just a few counts. What it binds is not known. The sample comes from a study of T-cell reconstitution after alpha-beta-depleted transplantation in children. Study-level findings and limits: About two months after transplant, alpha-beta T cells reportedly came from several hundred expanded graft clones. Some patients showed high day-60 TCRbeta diversity, which derived from surviving recipient T cells and thymic progenitors. Fresh T-cell production supplied most of the T-cell counts and diversity seen one year after transplant.

Unique molecular identifiers were built into the TCRbeta library. TCRdb processed the PCR reads anew with MiXCR; each CDR3 protein has one entry. The sample gives hundreds of thousands of distinct CDR3 sequences, around a tenth of which show up once; about a quarter is in the top ten. This CDR3 region has 20 residues. With 3 bases clipped from V and 7 bases from J, the junction kept 21 bases outside the gene matches. This clonotype was obtained from a male patient aged 2-10 years who had a stem cell transplant for chronic granulomatous disease, so the T cells may come from the graft donor. The chain carries TRBV12-3 or TRBV12-4 and TRBJ2-1, with 10 bases aligning to TRBD2. The sequencing here drew on peripheral blood, taken 180 days after TCRalphabeta/CD19-depleted stem cell transplant. CDR3 sequence: CASSFWGHILAGEDPNEQFF. The CDR3 DNA follows: TGTGCCAGCAGTTTTTGGGGACACATCCTAGCGGGAGAAGACCCTAATGAGCAGTTCTTC.